Listed below are T cell receptor beta chains from one sample, sequenced in a study of regulatory T cells in long-lasting Graves disease. MiXCR was run by TCRdb on the multiplex PCR reads, yielding one entry per CDR3 protein. The repertoire consists of fewer than 450,000 distinct CDR3 sequences, with more than 20% occurring once and the leading ten covering less than 25%. Specimen: peripheral blood mononuclear cells (PBMCs), collected when the disease was refractory, from a patient treated with antithyroid drugs. The receptors come from a female donor with Graves disease. CDR3s include the opening cysteine and the closing phenylalanine or tryptophan. The order of the fields is CDR3 length, V gene, CDR3 protein.

15	TRBV27	CASSLSRSSNQPQHF
17	TRBV2	CASSLTGGGGNQDEQFF
15	TRBV27	CASRRAGGVQETQYF
14	TRBV30	CAWSGQVAKNIQYF
14	TRBV5-1	CASSLVSPGTEQYF
12	TRBV4-1	CASSQIGGEQYF
13	TRBV11-2	CASSLQLAGAQYF
11	TRBV12-3/TRBV12-4	CASGNRDTQYF
16	TRBV27	CASSLEGPRLYNEQFF
15	TRBV12-3/TRBV12-4	CASSPNRGLGSPLHF
14	TRBV3-1	CASSQDRDVYGYTF
12	TRBV6-2/TRBV6-3	CASSYGAGELFF
13	TRBV6-1	CASRGGRGEKLFF
13	TRBV12-3/TRBV12-4	CASSLGGQGIQYF
14	TRBV18	CASSSGRQSYEQYF
14	TRBV28	CASSSQGNNSPLHF
16	TRBV5-1	CASSLAWDSPNYGYTF
13	TRBV3-1	CASQGATGNTIYF
13	TRBV12-3/TRBV12-4	CASSRGRRYGYTF
15	TRBV4-3	CASSQDVGSRYGYTF
15	TRBV12-3/TRBV12-4	CASREGSVMTGELFF
13	TRBV20-1	CSAWTSGKVEQFF
13	TRBV20-1	CSARDLGDVGYTF
15	TRBV20-1	CSASHSAGIGSPLHF
14	TRBV30	CAWTRLAGGGEQYF
13	TRBV2	CASSVGRVGEQFF
14	TRBV7-8	CASGETGVNSPLHF
15	TRBV14	CASSEYRVGTGELFF
11	TRBV12-3/TRBV12-4	CASRGNAEAFF
16	TRBV7-2	CASSLGGTGGRGAQYF
16	TRBV5-1	CASSRSIGGGQETQYF
13	TRBV27	CASSLGPRARYTF
13	TRBV20-1	CSARDRVNYEQYF
13	TRBV11-2	CASSWSQGETQYF
15	TRBV20-1	CSARDVAGVAFEQYF
13	TRBV18	CASSPGMAETQYF
14	TRBV6-6	CASNYSFGSYEQYF
11	TRBV29-1	CSVAQSYEQYF
15	TRBV4-2	CASSQENRVGGELFF
13	TRBV30	CAWSWGAGEKLFF
15	TRBV20-1	CSARGLAHFSYEQYF
13	TRBV6-2/TRBV6-3	CASSFRRWTILTF
17	TRBV10-3	CAISGGQARSGANVLTF
15	TRBV6-5	CASSYSSGRGETQYF
13	TRBV7-6	CASSLEGNSPLHF
17	TRBV18	CASSPGQRLSGANVLTF
16	TRBV11-1	CASSLFLGQGAGELFF
17	TRBV7-2	CASSLSVGGTLGSGYTF
14	TRBV6-1	CASKREGYTGELFF
15	TRBV7-9	CASSRGLASQETQYF
16	TRBV7-9	CASSLVGGVRTGELFF
18	TRBV27	CASSLLFQHTSMNTEAFF
14	TRBV5-6	CASSFVDKNTEAFF
12	TRBV3-1	CASSQDLGEAFF
13	TRBV12-3/TRBV12-4	CASREIAKNIQYF